The TCR beta chain under discussion was sequenced for a study of cytomegalovirus exposure and HLA in healthy donors. Overall study context: Unique TCR beta sequences numbering about 100 million came from around 180 million T cells in an earlier analysis.

In the case of this clone: The antigen remains undetermined.

13 Jbeta primers and 60 Vbeta primers were used for the PCR. The data were produced by immunoSEQ multiplex PCR, yet TCRdb's version contains in-frame clones alone and is incomplete. The sample records 150,000 to 200,000 clones, roughly 82% being singletons. Points from the study as a whole: Several top significant clusters appeared, in a later analysis, to be linked to common viral pathogens. Segments of the TCR beta V type were, in most cases, productive about 87% or about 30% of the time in an earlier analysis.

The specimen sequenced was PBMCs. The receptor was derived from a man in his forties in good health and CMV-seronegative.

This CDR3 reads CASSPRMGLVTDTQYF. CDR3 DNA: TGTGCCAGCAGCCCCCGCATGGGGCTAGTCACAGATACGCAGTATTTT. The chain has TRBV9 and TRBJ2-3, with a tentative D call TRBD1 (5 bases). The germline V gene encodes CDR1 SGDLS and CDR2 YYNGEE. Trimming took 4 bases from V and 2 from J, leaving 17 bases between them. This CDR3 has 16 amino acids.